This T cell receptor (beta chain) was captured by sequencing in a study of T cell responses to AZD1222 COVID-19 vaccine (dated by TCRdb to the early 2020s). At the level of the whole study: A total of over 230 trial participants underwent TCR sequencing, of whom roughly 210 had received two doses of AZD1222 and about 26 had received two doses of the MenACWY control vaccine. Trial participants were enrolled into age subgroups of 18-55, 56-69 and 70-plus years, which contained about 150, 27 and 61 TCR-sequenced participants, respectively.

Between the V and J ends, shortened by 5 bases and 0 bases respectively, the junction contains 10 bases. The germline V gene specifies MDHEN as CDR1 and SYDVKM as CDR2. Its CDR3 holds 15 amino acids, cysteine through phenylalanine. Of all the DNA, just the CDR3 is kept, 45 bases in frame from base 1. Overall study results and their limits: Nearly half of unique spike-specific TCRs reportedly recognized epitopes outside regions mutated in the B.1.351 and B.1.1.7 variants. Because no samples from the day 14 peak response were available, repertoires could be characterized only after the peak T cell response. The 56-69-year group was small, and its depth increase did not reach significance, likely because of low power. After two AZD1222 doses, spike-specific TCR breadth and depth were significantly higher than at day 0 and than in MenACWY recipients. The vaccine-associated CD4 TCRs covered the entire spike protein, and the dominant responses fell in regions 160-218 and 743-854. Conclusions about previously exposed vaccinees are limited, since just 6 or 7 AZD1222 recipients were seropositive for SARS-CoV-2 at baseline. Participants were mostly white British and included more females than males, and it was suggested by the authors that clonal diversity may have been underestimated.

Concerning this clone itself: Which antigen it targets is not known. No much larger clone exists at a distance of one base, and base qualities are not known.

The CDR3 regions of human TCRbeta chains were analyzed by immunosequencing. On the authors' methods: TCRs in the repertoires were matched against a reference library of SARS-CoV-2-specific TCRs that had been generated with the MIRA antigen-specificity platform. Breadth was defined as the fraction of unique TCRs that were SARS-CoV-2-associated, and depth was defined as the fraction of total T cells that were SARS-CoV-2-associated. Using the MIRA data, every spike-specific TCR was mapped to the spike region that the TCR reacted to and assigned to either a CD4 or a CD8 class. Log10-transformed breadth and depth values were compared by one-way ANOVA with Sidak's multiple comparisons tests. The table comes from immuneACCESS by way of TCRdb, which keeps in-frame sequences with V and J called. Part of the clones is missing from these tables; in studies checked, under half for an unresolved V gene and the rest for unknown reasons. V, J and clone size are those of that table, while D and trimming were read from the DNA. The sample includes approximately 210,000 clones, with roughly 94% observed a single time. The biggest ten clones account for approximately 1.5% of the sample.

The intended sense of this specimen's time point label: about 28 days (+/-7) after the second vaccine dose. This specimen's treatment or condition label, interpreted: meningococcal conjugate vaccine given as trial control. Samples from vaccinated people were obtained from the UK trials COV001 and COV002, which included a single-blind randomized controlled phase 2/3 trial of AZD1222 (ChAdOx1 nCoV-19) in healthy adults. Trial participant PBMC samples were collected at day 0 and day 28 after the second dose for TCRbeta chain sequencing. The rearranged segments are TRBV28 and TRBJ1-4; possibly the D gene is TRBD1, per 5 matching bases. This specimen was peripheral blood, taken 28 days after the second dose of the MenACWY control vaccine. The TCR comes from an adult who received the MenACWY meningococcal vaccine as a control. The CDR3 loop reads CASSQGQTTNEKLFF. The DNA sequence is as follows: TGTGCCAGCAGTCAAGGACAAACAACTAATGAAAAACTGTTTTTT. Outside the CDR3, residues come from the reference TRBV28 and TRBJ1-4 proteins, so the full variable domain is: DVKVTQSSRYLVKRTGEKVFLECVQDMDHENMFWYRQDPGLGLRLIYFSYDVKMKEKGDIPEGYSVSREKKERFSLILESASTNQTSMYLCASSQGQTTNEKLFFGSGTQLSVL.